Given below is one T cell receptor (beta chain) in context. The data stem from a study of CD4+ T cells in melanoma. Assay used: immunoSEQ multiplex PCR; TCRdb lists only in-frame clones, some missing. The sample yields some 50,000 clones, roughly 87% seen once. Trimming shortened V by 0 bases and J by 0 bases, and 14 bases separated the two germline ends. CDR3 length equals 17 residues. The germline V gene encodes CDR1 LGHNA and CDR2 YSLEER. This chain connects TRBV4-3 to TRBJ1-2, with D uncertain. Material for sequencing was peripheral blood. The sequence derives from a human donor with melanoma. The CDR3 bases are TGCGCCAGCAGCCAAGATCTATTACTAGAAGCTAACTATGGCTACACCTTC. It is translated as CASSQDLLLEANYGYTF.